Sequencing of this TCR beta chain was carried out in a study of shared clonotypes between healthy human individuals. This clone appeared a single time. Sorted-subset replicate PCR reactions were performed with approximately 200 ng DNA, corresponding to 25,000 to 35,000 T cell genomes. The protocol was immunoSEQ multiplex PCR, while the TCRdb copy is restricted to in-frame clones and leaves out a portion. The sample shows over 850,000 clones, around 78% of them seen only once. Sequencing input: memory CD4+ T cells from PBMCs. Specified subset: CD45RA-negative fraction. The receptor comes from a man younger than 35 in good health. Some clones in this sample may be carry-over from other donors' samples.

CDR3 sequence: CASSLAPSGGASTDTQYF. CDR3 DNA: TGCGCCAGCAGCTTGGCGCCTAGCGGGGGTGCTAGCACAGATACGCAGTATTTT. V usage is TRBV5-1 and J usage is TRBJ2-3; TRBD2 agrees at 10 bases. The CDR3 is made up of 18 amino acids. Trimming removed 0 bases from V and 0 bases from J; junction bases left unmatched: 7. Per germline, CDR1 SGHRS and CDR2 YFSETQ.